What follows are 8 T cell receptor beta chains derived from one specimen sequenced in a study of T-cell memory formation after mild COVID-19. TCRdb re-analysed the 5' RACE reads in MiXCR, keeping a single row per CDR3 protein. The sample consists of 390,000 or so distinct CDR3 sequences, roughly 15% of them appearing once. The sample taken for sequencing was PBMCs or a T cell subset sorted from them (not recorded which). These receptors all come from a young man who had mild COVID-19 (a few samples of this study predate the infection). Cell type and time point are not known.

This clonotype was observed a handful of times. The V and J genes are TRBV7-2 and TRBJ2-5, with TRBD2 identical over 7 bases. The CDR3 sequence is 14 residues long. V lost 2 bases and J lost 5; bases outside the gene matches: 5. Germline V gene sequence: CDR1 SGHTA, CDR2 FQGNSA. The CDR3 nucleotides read TGTGCCAGCAGCTTAAGGCGGGGAGGGGAGACCCAGTACTTC. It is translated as CASSLRRGGETQYF.

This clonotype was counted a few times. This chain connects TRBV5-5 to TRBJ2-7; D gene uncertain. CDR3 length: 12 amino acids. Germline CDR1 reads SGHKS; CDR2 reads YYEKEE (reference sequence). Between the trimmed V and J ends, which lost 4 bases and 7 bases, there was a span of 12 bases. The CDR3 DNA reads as TGTGCCAGCAGCCTGCCCCAGAAAGAGCAGTACTTC. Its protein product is CASSLPQKEQYF. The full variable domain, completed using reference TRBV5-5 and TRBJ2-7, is DAGVTQSPTHLIKTRGQQVTLRCSPISGHKSVSWYQQVLGQGPQFIFQYYEKEERGRGNFPDRFSARQFPNYSSELNVNALLLGDSALYLCASSLPQKEQYFGPGTRLTVT.

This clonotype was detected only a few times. The DNA of the CDR3 is TGCGCCAGCAAAAGTCAGGGGGCAGGAAAAGAGACCCAGTACTTC. Protein sequence: CASKSQGAGKETQYF. The chain employs TRBV10-2 and TRBJ2-5, with 8 bases that match TRBD1. The CDR3 runs 15 residues. CDR1 WSHSY and CDR2 SAAADI come from the germline V gene. The trim removed 7 bases at V and 3 bases at J, leaving 10 bases unmatched.

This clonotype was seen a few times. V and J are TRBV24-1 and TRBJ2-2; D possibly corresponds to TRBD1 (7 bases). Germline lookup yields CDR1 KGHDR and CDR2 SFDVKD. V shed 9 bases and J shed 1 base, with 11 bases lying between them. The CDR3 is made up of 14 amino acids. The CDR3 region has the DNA TGTGCCACCGGAGGGACAGTGAACACCGGGGAGCTGTTTTTT. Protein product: CATGGTVNTGELFF.

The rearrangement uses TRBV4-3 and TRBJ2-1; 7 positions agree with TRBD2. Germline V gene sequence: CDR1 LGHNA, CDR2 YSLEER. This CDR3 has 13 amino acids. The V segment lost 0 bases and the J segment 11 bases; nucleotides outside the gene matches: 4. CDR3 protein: CASSQDLGGKQFF. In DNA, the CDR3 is TGCGCCAGCAGCCAAGATCTGGGGGGGAAGCAGTTCTTC.

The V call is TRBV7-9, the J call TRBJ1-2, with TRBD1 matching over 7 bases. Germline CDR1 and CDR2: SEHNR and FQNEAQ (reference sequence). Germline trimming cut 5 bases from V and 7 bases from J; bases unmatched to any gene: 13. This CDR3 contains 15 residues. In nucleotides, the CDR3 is TGTGCCAGCAGCCCGCAGGGGGATTCACTTAGTGGCTACACCTTC. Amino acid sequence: CASSPQGDSLSGYTF. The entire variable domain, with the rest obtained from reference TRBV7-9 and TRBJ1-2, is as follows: DTGVSQNPRHKITKRGQNVTFRCDPISEHNRLYWYRQTLGQGPEFLTYFQNEAQLEKSRLLSDRFSAERPKGSFSTLEIQRTEQGDSAMYLCASSPQGDSLSGYTFGSGTRLTVV.

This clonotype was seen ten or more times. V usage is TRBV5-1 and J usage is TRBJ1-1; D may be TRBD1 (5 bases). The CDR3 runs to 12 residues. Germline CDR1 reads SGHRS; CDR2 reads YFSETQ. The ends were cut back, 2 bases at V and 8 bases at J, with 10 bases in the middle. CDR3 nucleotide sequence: TGCGCCAGCAGCTTACTGGGGCAAGAAGCTTTCTTT. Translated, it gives CASSLLGQEAFF.

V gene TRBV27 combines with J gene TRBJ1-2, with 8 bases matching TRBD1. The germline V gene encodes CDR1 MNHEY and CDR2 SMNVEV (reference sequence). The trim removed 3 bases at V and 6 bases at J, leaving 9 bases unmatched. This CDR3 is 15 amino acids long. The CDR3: CASSLERRGLNGYTF. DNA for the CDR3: TGTGCCAGCAGTTTGGAACGCAGGGGGCTCAATGGCTACACCTTC.